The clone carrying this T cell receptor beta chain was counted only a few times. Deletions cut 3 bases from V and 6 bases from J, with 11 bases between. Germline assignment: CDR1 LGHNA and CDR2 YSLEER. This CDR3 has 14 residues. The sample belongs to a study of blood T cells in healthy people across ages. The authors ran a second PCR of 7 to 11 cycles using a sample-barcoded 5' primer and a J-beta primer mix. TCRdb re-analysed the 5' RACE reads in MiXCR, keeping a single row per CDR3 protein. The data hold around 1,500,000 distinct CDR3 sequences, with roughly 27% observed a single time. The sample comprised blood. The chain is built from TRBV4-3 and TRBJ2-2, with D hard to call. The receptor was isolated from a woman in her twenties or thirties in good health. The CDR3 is CASSQRKVAGELFF. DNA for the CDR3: TGCGCCAGCAGCCAGCGAAAGGTAGCCGGGGAGCTGTTTTTT.